This passage covers 10 T cell receptor beta chains from one sample sequenced in a study of T-cell reconstitution after alpha-beta-depleted transplantation in children. Unique molecular identifiers were incorporated when the TCRbeta library was constructed. TCRdb independently ran MiXCR on the PCR reads; one entry per CDR3 protein. The sample lists fewer than 250,000 distinct CDR3 sequences, over 15% occurring once. The sample was PBMCs, mostly from graft donor cells, taken 360 days after TCRalphabeta/CD19-depleted stem cell transplant. The receptors here all came from a male patient between 2 and 10 years old who had a stem cell transplant for acute lymphoblastic leukemia, so the T cells may come from the graft donor.

The V gene is TRBV6-1, the J gene TRBJ2-1; 11 bases match TRBD2. The germline V gene encodes CDR1 MNHNS and CDR2 SASEGT. After removal of 4 bases from V and 4 bases from J, the junction contained 3 bases not matched to a gene. The CDR3 is made up of 15 amino acids. The CDR3 DNA reads as TGTGCCAGCAGTGCTAGCGGGGGGAGATACAATGAGCAGTTCTTC. Its protein is CASSASGGRYNEQFF.

A few counts support this clonotype. The V and J genes are TRBV15 and TRBJ2-5; D gene unclear. The germline gives CDR1 LNHNV, CDR2 YYDKDF (reference sequence). The CDR3 is 14 amino acids. The V gene lost 5 bases and the J gene lost 2 bases, with 12 bases spanning the gap. The chain's CDR3 is CATSSLIAQETQYF. The DNA of the CDR3 is TGTGCCACCAGCTCATTGATCGCTCAAGAGACCCAGTACTTC.

Only a few counts were recorded for this clonotype. The chain uses TRBV20-1 and TRBJ1-1, with D possibly matching TRBD1 (6 bases). The CDR3 has 13 amino acids. Germline CDR1 DFQATT, CDR2 SNEGSKA (reference sequence). Trimming left V 5 bases short and J 6 bases short, with 16 bases between. The CDR3 loop reads CSAGHIQGAEAFF. Here the CDR3 DNA reads TGCAGTGCTGGACACATACAGGGAGCTGAAGCTTTCTTT.

The V gene is TRBV11-2, the J gene TRBJ2-4, with D possibly being TRBD2 (7 bases). The germline gives CDR1 SGHAT, CDR2 FQNNGV. The CDR3 contains 15 residues. V dropped 1 base and J dropped 6 bases, with 13 bases sitting between them. CDR3 bases: TGTGCCAGCAGCTTAGGTGGGGGGGGCCCAAACATTCAGTACTTC. This encodes CASSLGGGGPNIQYF.

This clonotype appeared many times. The rearrangement joins TRBV11-1 to TRBJ2-7; TRBD1 matches at 8 bases. Germline V CDR1 and CDR2: SGHAT, FQDESV (reference sequence). V dropped 5 bases and J dropped 3; count of bases not matched to a gene: 9. The CDR3 is 15 amino acids. The CDR3 coding sequence is TGTGCCAGCAGCCAGGGGACAGGTCTCGACTACGAGCAGTACTTC. It specifies CASSQGTGLDYEQYF.

This clonotype has at least ten counts. The chain carries TRBV4-1 and TRBJ2-7, with D possibly TRBD1 on 6 matching bases. The CDR3 contains 16 residues. Germline CDR1 and CDR2: MGHRA and YSYEKL. The V end was cut by 0 bases, the J end by 0 bases, with 12 bases between. CDR3 in amino acids: CASSQEPGHSSYEQYF. CDR3 nucleotides: TGCGCCAGCAGCCAAGAGCCGGGACATAGCTCCTACGAGCAGTACTTC.

The chain is built from TRBV12-3 or TRBV12-4 and TRBJ2-3; either TRBD1 or TRBD2 may fit D (5 bases each). The CDR3 extends over 15 amino acids. V lost 2 bases and J lost 0, with 9 bases in between. CDR3: CASSLLRDSTDTQYF. CDR3 nucleotides: TGTGCCAGCAGTTTACTTAGGGACAGCACAGATACGCAGTATTTT.

This clonotype was observed a few times. J is TRBJ2-1 and V is TRBV9, with D hard to call. The CDR3 has 16 residues. The germline gives CDR1 SGDLS, CDR2 YYNGEE. Trimming took 0 bases from V and 0 from J, leaving 10 bases between them. CDR3 amino acids: CASSVAGRASYNEQFF. CDR3 in DNA: TGTGCCAGCAGCGTAGCTGGAAGGGCCTCCTACAATGAGCAGTTCTTC.

This clonotype was found a few times. The chain joins TRBV7-9 to TRBJ1-1, with D possibly TRBD1 on 5 matching bases. V was clipped by 5 bases and J by 5 bases, with 12 bases between them. Germline V gives CDR1 SEHNR, CDR2 FQNEAQ (reference sequence). This CDR3 spans 13 amino acids. The CDR3 DNA follows: TGTGCCAGCAGCCGCAGGGAAGGGACTGAAGCTTTCTTT. Translation gives CASSRREGTEAFF.

The chain employs TRBV18 and TRBJ2-5; a weak D match, TRBD1 (5 bases). This CDR3 has 13 residues. Trimming took 3 bases from V and 5 from J, leaving 10 bases between them. The germline CDR1 and CDR2 sequences are KGHSH and LQKENI. The CDR3 bases are TGTGCCAGCTCACCCAGACAGACGGAGACCCAGTACTTC. It yields the protein CASSPRQTETQYF.